The text below deals with one T cell receptor (beta chain). Its specific antigen is unknown. No base quality information exists; no much larger clone differs at one position. This entry comes from a study of blood T cell repertoires in COVID-19 (dated by TCRdb to 2019 to 2021). For the wider study: Samples from collaborators originated in the United States, Italy and Spain and spanned both the acute and convalescent phases of COVID-19. The prospective study material was composed of cDNA or gDNA derived from T cells, B-cell-depleted T cells, or PBMCs. Deeply sampled blood TCRbeta repertoires from subjects exposed to, actively infected with, or recovered from COVID-19 were included in the dataset. A freely available public database, intended as a resource for researchers studying the immune response to SARS-CoV-2, is where the repertoires were released. The samples were drawn from the first 160 participants of the ongoing ImmuneRACE study and from 1,200 or so subjects provided by 6 global collaborators. The sample metadata nearly always contained a de-identified subject ID, COVID-19 status, age in years and sex. Where available, HLA class I and class II types were obtained from metadata supplied by the sample provider rather than from assay-based typing. Beyond this particular receptor, the publication reports: Clinical and demographic metadata were provided uncurated, with the amount varying by source and participant.

The collaborating institutions used their own protocols to collect whole blood in K2EDTA tubes. For TCRbeta analysis, collaborator samples were shipped as frozen whole blood, as isolated PBMCs, or as DNA extracted from either sample type. TCRbeta CDR3 regions were amplified from genomic DNA using the immunoSEQ Assay, a bias-controlled multiplex PCR. Per the authors' processing: The number of nucleated cells in each sample was estimated from the amplification of reference gene primers within the assay. To quantify the absolute abundance of each unique TCRbeta CDR3 rearrangement, sequence reads were collapsed and filtered. Productive Simpson clonality was computed per sample as the square root of Simpson's diversity index over productive rearrangements. The source is immuneACCESS, and TCRdb retained only in-frame sequences with V and J called. Part of the clones is not carried over; for the studies checked, unresolved V genes explain less than half of this, and the remainder is unexplained. Clonal size and the V and J genes are those of that table, whereas D and trimming came from the DNA. This sample has about 130,000 clones in its table, and less than 90% of those were observed once. The ten largest clones capture 1.4% of the sample.

Reading from cysteine to phenylalanine, the CDR3 counts 15 amino acids. This entry keeps only the CDR3 DNA: 45 bases, framed from base 1. V and J are trimmed by 2 bases and 9 bases, and the gene matches miss 8 bases of the junction. For CDR1 and CDR2, the germline V gene (reference sequence) lists GTSNPN and SVGIG. This chain is built from TRBV30 and TRBJ1-6, with 9 bases aligning to TRBD1. Sequencing used peripheral blood. This clonotype was obtained from a man aged 60 to 69 with acute or convalescent COVID-19. The nucleotides read TGTGCCTGGAGTCTCGGACAGGGGTTAAGTTCACCCCTCCACTTT. This yields the protein CAWSLGQGLSSPLHF.